This T cell receptor (beta chain) emerged from a study of T-cell memory formation after mild COVID-19. Study-level results: Shrinking CD4+ clones resided mostly in CM and EM, and CD8+ ones in EMRA. Clones that contracted from day 15 to 85 were balanced CD4/CD8, while later expanders leaned CD4+.

This clonotype was counted between two and nine times. What it recognizes is unknown. 5'RACE primed at constant segments yielded TCR alpha and TCR beta cDNA libraries bearing sample barcodes and UMIs. TCRdb passed the 5' RACE reads through MiXCR, listing each CDR3 protein once. The data contain around 60,000 distinct CDR3 sequences, 9.5% of them singletons. Germline assignment: CDR1 DFQATT and CDR2 SNEGSKA (reference sequence). V dropped 2 bases and J dropped 5; count of bases not matched to a gene: 5. This CDR3 region has 15 residues. This TCR was recovered from a man younger than 35 who had mild COVID-19 (a few samples of this study predate the infection). Cell type and time point are not known. This sequence joins TRBV20-1 and TRBJ2-5, with 13 nucleotides matching TRBD2. Input material: PBMCs or a T cell subset sorted from them (not recorded which). CDR3 nucleotides: TGCAGTGCTAGACCACTAGCGGGGGGGCCGGAGACCCAGTACTTC. It is translated as CSARPLAGGPETQYF.